This T cell receptor beta chain comes out of a study of blood T cell repertoires in COVID-19. Sequencing was performed with immunoSEQ multiplex PCR; in TCRdb, only in-frame clones are kept and a portion is missing. This sample has 200,000 to 250,000 clones, with more than 80% found just once. The CDR3 is 14 amino acids. Germline loops: CDR1 SEHNR, CDR2 FQNEAQ (reference sequence). J lost 2 bases, V lost 4 bases, and 1 base had no gene match. The sequence derives from a man in his sixties who had recovered from COVID-19. The J gene is TRBJ1-4, the V gene TRBV7-9, with 7 bases aligning to TRBD1. Sequencing was carried out using PBMCs or T cells enriched from blood (not recorded which). The CDR3, as DNA: TGTGCCAGCAGCTCGGGACAGACTAATGAAAAACTGTTTTTT. It translates to CASSSGQTNEKLFF.